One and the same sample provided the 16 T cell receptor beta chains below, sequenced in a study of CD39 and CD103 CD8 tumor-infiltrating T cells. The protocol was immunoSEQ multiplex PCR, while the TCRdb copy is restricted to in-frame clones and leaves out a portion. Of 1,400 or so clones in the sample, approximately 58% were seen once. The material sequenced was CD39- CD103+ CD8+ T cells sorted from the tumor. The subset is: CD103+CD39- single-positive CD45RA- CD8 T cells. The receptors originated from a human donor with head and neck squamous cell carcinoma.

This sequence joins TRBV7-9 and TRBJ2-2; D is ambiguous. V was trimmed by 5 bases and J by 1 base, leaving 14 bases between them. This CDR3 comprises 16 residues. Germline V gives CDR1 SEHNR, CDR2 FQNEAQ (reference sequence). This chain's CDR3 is CASSHPESLNTGELFF. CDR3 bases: TGTGCCAGCAGCCACCCGGAGTCATTGAACACCGGGGAGCTGTTTTTT.

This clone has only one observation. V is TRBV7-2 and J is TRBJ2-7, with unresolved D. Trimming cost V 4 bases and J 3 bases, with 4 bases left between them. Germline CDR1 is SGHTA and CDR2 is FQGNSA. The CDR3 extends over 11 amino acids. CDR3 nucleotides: TGTGCCAGCAGCTCCTACTACGAGCAGTACTTC. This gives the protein CASSSYYEQYF.

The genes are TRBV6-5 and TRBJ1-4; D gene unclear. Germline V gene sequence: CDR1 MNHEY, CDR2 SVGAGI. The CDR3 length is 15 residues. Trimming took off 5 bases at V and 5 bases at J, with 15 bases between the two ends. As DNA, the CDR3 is TGTGCCAGCAGTGGCAATAGAGACAAGAATGAAAAACTGTTTTTT. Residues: CASSGNRDKNEKLFF.

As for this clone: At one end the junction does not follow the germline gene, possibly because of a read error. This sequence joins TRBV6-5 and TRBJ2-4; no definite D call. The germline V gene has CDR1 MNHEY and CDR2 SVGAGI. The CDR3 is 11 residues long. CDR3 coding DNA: TGTGCCGCTCGGAAAAGGACCCCCATCAGCTTC. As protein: CAARKRTPISF.

The DNA for the CDR3 is TGTGCCAGCAGCCGCGAGGGGTACAATGAGCAGTTCTTC. It is translated as CASSREGYNEQFF. The V and J genes are TRBV9 and TRBJ2-1; perhaps D is TRBD1 or TRBD2 (5 bases each). CDR1 and CDR2 (germline): SGDLS, YYNGEE. CDR3 length equals 13 residues. Deletions cut 4 bases from V and 4 bases from J, with 9 bases between.

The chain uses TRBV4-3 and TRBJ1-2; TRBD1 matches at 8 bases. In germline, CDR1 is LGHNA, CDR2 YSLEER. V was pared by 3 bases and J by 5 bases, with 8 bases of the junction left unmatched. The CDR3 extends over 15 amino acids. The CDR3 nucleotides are TGCGCCAGCAGCCAGGAGACAGGGGACCCTTATGGCTACACCTTC. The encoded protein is CASSQETGDPYGYTF.

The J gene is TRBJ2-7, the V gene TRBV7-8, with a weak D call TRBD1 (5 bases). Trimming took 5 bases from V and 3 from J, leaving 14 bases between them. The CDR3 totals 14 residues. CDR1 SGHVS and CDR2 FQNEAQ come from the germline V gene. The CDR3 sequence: CASSTRTPFYEQYF. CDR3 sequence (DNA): TGTGCCAGCAGCACTCGGACACCCTTCTACGAGCAGTACTTC.

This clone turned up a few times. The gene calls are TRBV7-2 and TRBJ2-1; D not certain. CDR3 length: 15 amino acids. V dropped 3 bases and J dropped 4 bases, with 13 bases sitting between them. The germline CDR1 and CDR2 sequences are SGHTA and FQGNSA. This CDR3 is CASSLMELLYNEQFF. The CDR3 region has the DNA TGTGCCAGCAGCTTGATGGAGCTACTATACAATGAGCAGTTCTTC.

CDR3 DNA sequence: TGTGCCAGCAGCGTAGGAGGAGGTTTAAGAGCCTACGAGCAGTACTTC. Its translation is CASSVGGGLRAYEQYF. The chain carries TRBV9 and TRBJ2-7; D possibly corresponds to TRBD2 (5 bases). Germline loops: CDR1 SGDLS, CDR2 YYNGEE. V dropped 0 bases and J dropped 2 bases, with 15 bases sitting between them. This CDR3 spans 16 amino acids.

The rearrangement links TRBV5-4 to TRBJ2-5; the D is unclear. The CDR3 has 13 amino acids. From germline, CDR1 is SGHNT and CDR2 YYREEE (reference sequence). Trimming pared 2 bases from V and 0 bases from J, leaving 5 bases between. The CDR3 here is CASSFGNQETQYF. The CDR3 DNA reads TGTGCCAGCAGCTTCGGAAACCAAGAGACCCAGTACTTC.

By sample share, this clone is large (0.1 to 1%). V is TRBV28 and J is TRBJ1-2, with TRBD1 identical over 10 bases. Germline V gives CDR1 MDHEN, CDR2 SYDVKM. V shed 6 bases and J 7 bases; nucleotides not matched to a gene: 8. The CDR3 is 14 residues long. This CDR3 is CASRTGQGPRGYTF. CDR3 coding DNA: TGTGCCAGCAGAACGGGACAGGGGCCCCGTGGCTACACCTTC.

CDR3 region: CASSPTTTLRQYF. DNA for the CDR3: TGTGCCAGCAGTCCAACTACTACCCTCCGGCAGTACTTC. The V call is TRBV28, the J call TRBJ2-7; D is unresolved. In germline, CDR1 is MDHEN, CDR2 SYDVKM. The CDR3 runs to 13 residues. V was trimmed by 5 bases and J by 9 bases, leaving 17 bases between them.

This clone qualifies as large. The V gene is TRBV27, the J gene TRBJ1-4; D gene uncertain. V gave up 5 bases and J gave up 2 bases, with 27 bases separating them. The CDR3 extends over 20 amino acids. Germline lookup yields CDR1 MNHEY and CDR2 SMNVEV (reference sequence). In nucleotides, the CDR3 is TGTGCCAGCAGTCCAACAATTAGACGGAACCGGAAAAATACTAATGAAAAACTGTTTTTT. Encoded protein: CASSPTIRRNRKNTNEKLFF.

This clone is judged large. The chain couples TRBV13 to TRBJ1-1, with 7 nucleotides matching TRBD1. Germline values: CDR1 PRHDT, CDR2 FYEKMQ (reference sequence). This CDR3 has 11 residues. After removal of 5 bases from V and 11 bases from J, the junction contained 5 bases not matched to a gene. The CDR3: CASSDTGDAFF. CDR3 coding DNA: TGTGCCAGCAGCGACACAGGGGACGCTTTCTTT.

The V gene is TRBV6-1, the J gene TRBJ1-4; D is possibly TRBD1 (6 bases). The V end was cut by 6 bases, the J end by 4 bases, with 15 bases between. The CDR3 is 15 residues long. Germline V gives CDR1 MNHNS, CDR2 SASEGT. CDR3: CASSQGTSYNEKLFF. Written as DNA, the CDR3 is TGTGCCAGCAGCCAGGGGACTTCTTATAATGAAAAACTGTTTTTT.

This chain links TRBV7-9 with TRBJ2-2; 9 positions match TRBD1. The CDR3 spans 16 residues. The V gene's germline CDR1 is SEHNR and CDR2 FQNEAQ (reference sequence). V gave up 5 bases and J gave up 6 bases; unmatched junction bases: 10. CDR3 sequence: CASSLRTGVPSGELFF. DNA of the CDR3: TGTGCCAGCAGCCTCCGGACAGGGGTTCCGTCCGGGGAGCTGTTTTTT.